This T cell receptor beta chain was identified during a study of T-cell memory formation after mild COVID-19. Notes on the study in general: Contracting CD4+ clones lay largely in CM and EM, with CD8+ ones residing in EMRA. Clones that shrank (day 15 to 85) were balanced CD4/CD8, whereas later expanders leaned CD4+. Some SARS-CoV-2-responding clones were already detected in memory before infection.

As to this clonotype: Its matching antigen is unknown.

CDR3 length: 16 amino acids. Deletions cut 5 bases from V and 0 bases from J, with 15 bases between. Looked up from germline, CDR1 is LGHNA and CDR2 is YSLEER. It was 5'RACE with constant-segment primers that produced the TCR alpha and TCR beta cDNA libraries, which carried sample barcodes and UMIs. One entry per CDR3 protein, called by TCRdb with MiXCR from the 5' RACE reads. The sample consists of over 350,000 distinct CDR3 sequences, roughly 15% of them appearing once. The material sequenced was PBMCs or a T cell subset sorted from them (not recorded which). The chain is built from TRBV4-3 and TRBJ2-3; maybe TRBD1 (5 bases). The clonotype originates from a man between 18 and 35 years old who had mild COVID-19 (a few samples of this study predate the infection). Cell type and time point are not known. This CDR3 is CASSEGWGPSTDTQYF. As DNA, the CDR3 is TGCGCCAGCAGCGAAGGATGGGGCCCGAGCACAGATACGCAGTATTTT.